This paragraph reports one T cell receptor beta chain. Its antigen is currently unknown. The PCR was carried out with 60 Vbeta primers and 13 Jbeta primers. This table comes from immunoSEQ multiplex PCR, and its TCRdb copy is limited to in-frame clones, with some not included. The sample yields about 170,000 clones, roughly 88% seen once. The data were taken from a study of cytomegalovirus exposure and HLA in healthy donors. Regarding the study as a whole: Sequences of the TCR beta chain were said to predict the HLA-A and HLA-B alleles of most subjects accurately. An analysis was carried out later, and it reportedly showed fewer N-insertions in an Asian-associated ancestry cluster than the approximately 660-donor mean. More clonal expansion characterized HLA-associated TCR beta chains than equally common others in a later analysis.

This CDR3 has 17 amino acids. The source is a boy younger than 10 in good health and CMV-seronegative. The sample was PBMCs. The chain has TRBV1 and TRBJ2-1; no DNA check was done on the table's D call, TRBD2. TRBV1 is an annotated pseudogene. The CDR3 reads CTSSQETGTRAYNEQFF. For the CDR3, the DNA is TGCACCAGCAGCCAAGAAACCGGGACTAGGGCATACAATGAGCAGTTCTTC.